This TCR beta chain is drawn from a study of molecular identifiers for immune sequencing clone quantification. V shed 5 bases and J shed 4 bases, with 15 bases lying between them. The germline gives CDR1 SGHVS, CDR2 FNYEAQ. This CDR3 comprises 15 residues. Study-level findings and limits: Spiked Jurkat TCR RNA from one cell was reportedly detectable among some 1 million naive cells.

MiXCR was run by TCRdb on the PCR reads, yielding one entry per CDR3 protein. Among 250,000 to 350,000 distinct CDR3 sequences listed, 20% to 25% were seen once. There are many counts of this clonotype. What it binds is not known. The sequenced sample consisted of naive CD8+ T cells from blood, with Jurkat cell RNA spiked in. Indicated subset: FACS-sorted CD8+CD4-CCR7+CD45RA+ naive T cells. V and J are TRBV7-6 and TRBJ2-4; D might be TRBD2 (6 bases). The receptor was derived from a human donor in good health. Some libraries in this study had Jurkat cell RNA spiked in. CDR3 DNA: TGTGCCAGCAGCGACGACCGGGACTCTAAAAACATTCAGTACTTC. This encodes CASSDDRDSKNIQYF.